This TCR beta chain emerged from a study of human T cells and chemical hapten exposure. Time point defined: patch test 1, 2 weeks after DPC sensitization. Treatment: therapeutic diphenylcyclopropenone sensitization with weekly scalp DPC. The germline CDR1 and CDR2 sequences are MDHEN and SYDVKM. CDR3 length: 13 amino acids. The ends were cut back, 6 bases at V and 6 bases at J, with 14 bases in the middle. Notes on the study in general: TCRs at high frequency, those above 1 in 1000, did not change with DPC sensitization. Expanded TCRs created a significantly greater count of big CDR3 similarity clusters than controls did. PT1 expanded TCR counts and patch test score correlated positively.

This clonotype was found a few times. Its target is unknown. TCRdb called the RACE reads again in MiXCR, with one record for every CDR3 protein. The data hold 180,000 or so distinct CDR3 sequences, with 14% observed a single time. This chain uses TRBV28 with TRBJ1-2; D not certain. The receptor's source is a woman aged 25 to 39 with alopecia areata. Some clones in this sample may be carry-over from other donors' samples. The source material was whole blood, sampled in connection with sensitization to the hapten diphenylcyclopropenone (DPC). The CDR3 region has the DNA TGTGCCAGCAGCCACCGGGGAAGGAATGGCTACACCTTC. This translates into CASSHRGRNGYTF.